One sample yielded the 14 T cell receptor beta chains listed below, sequenced in a study of cytomegalovirus exposure and HLA in healthy donors. PCR used 60 Vbeta primers and 13 Jbeta primers. Profiling relied on immunoSEQ multiplex PCR, and the TCRdb table lists in-frame clones only, not all of them. The sample lists about 60,000 clones; 70% to 85% were seen once. Sequencing was performed on PBMCs. The receptors derive from a woman aged 40 to 50 in good health and CMV-seropositive.

The V gene is TRBV29-1, the J gene TRBJ1-2; D is perhaps TRBD1 (6 bases). The ends were cut back, 1 base at V and 5 bases at J, with 17 bases in the middle. This CDR3 contains 15 residues. Germline V gene lookup returns CDR1 SQVTM and CDR2 ANQGSEA. The CDR3 region is CSVEGTVGKRYGYTF. DNA of the CDR3: TGCAGCGTTGAAGGGACAGTTGGGAAGAGGTATGGCTACACCTTC.

This clone turned up a few times. This chain connects TRBV14 to TRBJ1-2, with TRBD1 as a possible D gene (5 bases). V dropped 1 base and J dropped 4 bases, with 13 bases sitting between them. CDR1 and CDR2 (germline): SGHDN, FVKESK. The CDR3 covers 15 residues. In DNA, the CDR3 is TGTGCCAGCAGCCAAGCATCGGGGGGGTTCTATGGCTACACCTTC. Translating it yields CASSQASGGFYGYTF.

The J gene is TRBJ2-4, the V gene TRBV5-1, with 8 bases matching TRBD1. V trimming: 1 base; J trimming: 10 bases; junction bases outside the gene matches: 16. The CDR3 covers 17 residues. The germline gives CDR1 SGHRS, CDR2 YFSETQ. CDR3 residues: CASSLNVLDRDRGIQYF. Written as DNA, the CDR3 is TGCGCCAGCAGCTTGAATGTTTTGGACAGGGACAGAGGTATTCAGTACTTC.

V gene TRBV6-5 combines with J gene TRBJ2-7; TRBD1 is a possible D gene (6 bases). Germline-derived CDR1 and CDR2 are MNHEY and SVGAGI. The CDR3 has 13 amino acids. Trimming shortened V by 0 bases and J by 4 bases, and 7 bases separated the two germline ends. The CDR3: CASSYSQGYEQYF. CDR3 in DNA: TGTGCCAGCAGTTACTCACAGGGTTACGAGCAGTACTTC.

This chain connects TRBV4-1 to TRBJ1-3; D possibly corresponds to TRBD1 (6 bases). CDR3 length equals 15 residues. The V gene lost 1 base and the J gene lost 2 bases, with 9 bases spanning the gap. CDR1 and CDR2 (germline): MGHRA, YSYEKL. The CDR3 sequence is CASSQGRDTGNTIYF. CDR3 DNA sequence: TGCGCCAGCAGCCAAGGCAGGGACACTGGAAACACCATATATTTT.

The chain joins TRBV9 to TRBJ2-3; tentatively, D is TRBD2 (6 bases). V was trimmed by 0 bases and J by 0 bases, leaving 8 bases between them. This CDR3 has 15 amino acids. Germline V gene sequence: CDR1 SGDLS, CDR2 YYNGEE. The CDR3 sequence is CASSVGAGSTDTQYF. CDR3 nucleotide sequence: TGTGCCAGCAGCGTAGGAGCGGGCAGCACAGATACGCAGTATTTT.

This chain joins TRBV5-1 and TRBJ2-1, with TRBD2 matching over 8 bases. The CDR3 length is 13 residues. Per germline, CDR1 SGHRS and CDR2 YFSETQ. With 4 bases clipped from V and 6 bases from J, the junction kept 3 bases outside the gene matches. Written as DNA, the CDR3 is TGCGCCAGCAGCCCCGGGGGGGCCAATGAGCAGTTCTTC. It codes for CASSPGGANEQFF. Drawing the rest from reference TRBV5-1 and TRBJ2-1, the complete variable domain is KAGVTQTPRYLIKTRGQQVTLSCSPISGHRSVSWYQQTPGQGLQFLFEYFSETQRNKGNFPGRFSGRQFSNSRSEMNVSTLELGDSALYLCASSPGGANEQFFGPGTRLTVL.

J is TRBJ1-2 and V is TRBV30, with a possible D match to TRBD1 (5 bases). Germline V CDR1 and CDR2: GTSNPN, SVGIG (reference sequence). This CDR3 spans 15 amino acids. V was trimmed by 3 bases and J by 2 bases, leaving 16 bases between them. CDR3 nucleotides: TGTGCCTGGAGGGGGGGGAGAGAGGGAAACTATGGCTACACCTTC. Its protein product is CAWRGGREGNYGYTF.

This clone has more than one count but fewer than ten. The rearrangement uses TRBV19 and TRBJ1-5, with a possible D match to TRBD1 (6 bases). Deletions cut 4 bases from V and 4 bases from J, with 17 bases between. Per germline, CDR1 LNHDA and CDR2 SQIVND (reference sequence). CDR3 length: 16 amino acids. CDR3 sequence (DNA): TGTGCCAGTAGTACCCCTGTTGGGGGCGCAAATCAGCCCCAGCATTTT. It yields the protein CASSTPVGGANQPQHF.

This clone was found once. The chain is built from TRBV6-1 and TRBJ2-7; D might be TRBD1 (5 bases). Germline V lookup: CDR1 MNHNS, CDR2 SASEGT. The CDR3 runs to 13 residues. Trimming shortened V by 6 bases and J by 0 bases, and 9 bases separated the two germline ends. The CDR3 protein is CASRIDSSYEQYF. DNA of the CDR3: TGTGCCAGCAGAATAGACAGCTCCTACGAGCAGTACTTC.

The table lists this clone with a few counts. The J gene is TRBJ2-7, the V gene TRBV7-9; possible D gene TRBD1, 5 bases. The CDR3 is 16 residues long. Germline-derived CDR1 and CDR2 are SEHNR and FQNEAQ (reference sequence). Trimming took off 5 bases at V and 0 bases at J, with 17 bases between the two ends. The CDR3 DNA follows: TGTGCCAGCAGCCAAGATAGGGGCAGCGCCTCCTACGAGCAGTACTTC. This sequence encodes CASSQDRGSASYEQYF.

The rearrangement links TRBV2 to TRBJ1-1; D not resolved. Germline CDR1 and CDR2: SNHLY and FYNNEI. Trimming cost V 5 bases and J 0 bases, with 16 bases left between them. This CDR3 has 16 amino acids. The CDR3 protein is CASSRGRTDLNTEAFF. DNA for the CDR3: TGTGCCAGCAGTCGAGGGAGAACCGACTTGAACACTGAAGCTTTCTTT.

V is TRBV4-3 and J is TRBJ2-4; D gene ambiguous. V lost 0 bases, J lost 13 bases, and 16 bases lay in between. The CDR3 contains 14 residues. Germline V lookup: CDR1 LGHNA, CDR2 YSLEER. The CDR3 spells CASSQDRVSRRQYF. In nucleotides, the CDR3 is TGCGCCAGCAGCCAAGATCGTGTTAGTCGCCGGCAGTACTTC.

This chain joins TRBV25-1 and TRBJ2-5; D perhaps matches TRBD2 (6 bases). The J call may be wrong; the DNA end is better matched by TRBJ2-7. The CDR3 extends over 15 amino acids. Germline values: CDR1 MGHDK, CDR2 SYGVNS. The CDR3 sequence is CASSDLGLSSYEQYF. CDR3 sequence (DNA): TGTGCCAGCAGTGATCTGGGACTTAGCTCCTACGAGCAGTACTTC.